One and the same sample provided the 27 T cell receptor beta chains below, sequenced in a study of T-cell reconstitution after alpha-beta-depleted transplantation in children (dated by TCRdb to the mid-2010s). The library was produced with PCR. Sequencing took place on an Illumina HiSeq 2500. TCR libraries were prepared with molecular barcoding, using unique molecular identifiers to normalize TCRbeta repertoire quantification. TCRdb itself trimmed the public reads at Q25 with fastp, ran MiXCR and retained productive beta chains. Identical CDR3 protein sequences are pooled into one entry, listed with their most common genes and DNA. This sample gives more than 90,000 distinct CDR3 sequences in total; approximately 8.4% of them show up just once. The ten largest clones capture 5.5% to 7% of the sample. The sequenced sample was PBMCs from the stem cell graft donor, obtained from the stem cell graft. The receptors come from a human donor who donated a stem cell graft to a child with congenital amegakaryocytic thrombocytopenia.

This clonotype has at least ten counts. The CDR3 here is CASSVTGGAETQYF. In DNA form, the CDR3 reads TGTGCCAGCAGCGTTACAGGGGGCGCGGAGACCCAGTACTTC. The V and J genes are TRBV9 and TRBJ2-5; 9 positions match TRBD1. V was clipped by 2 bases and J by 5 bases; unmatched bases: 4. The V gene's germline CDR1 is SGDLS and CDR2 YYNGEE. The CDR3 contains 14 residues.

At least ten counts were recorded for this clonotype. V usage is TRBV7-9 and J usage is TRBJ2-1; 8 nucleotides match TRBD2. CDR1 and CDR2 (germline): SEHNR, FQNEAQ (reference sequence). V shed 6 bases, J shed 0 bases, and the junction held 7 bases outside the gene matches. This CDR3 has 16 amino acids. The CDR3 protein is CASRSERGSSYNEQFF. As DNA, the CDR3 is TGTGCCAGCAGGTCCGAGCGGGGGAGCTCCTACAATGAGCAGTTCTTC. The whole variable domain, remainder taken from reference TRBV7-9 and TRBJ2-1, is DTGVSQNPRHKITKRGQNVTFRCDPISEHNRLYWYRQTLGQGPEFLTYFQNEAQLEKSRLLSDRFSAERPKGSFSTLEIQRTEQGDSAMYLCASRSERGSSYNEQFFGPGTRLTVL.

This clonotype was detected ten times or more. V and J are TRBV5-1 and TRBJ2-3; the D gene is possibly TRBD2 (6 bases). Deletions cut 1 base from V and 2 bases from J, with 8 bases between. This CDR3 has 14 amino acids. The V gene's germline CDR1 is SGHRS and CDR2 YFSETQ. The DNA for the CDR3 is TGCGCCAGCAGCTTGACTAGCATCACAGATACGCAGTATTTT. This codes for CASSLTSITDTQYF.

This clonotype came up many times. The rearrangement links TRBV11-2 to TRBJ2-1; 10 bases are shared with TRBD2. V lost 0 bases, J lost 8 bases, and 7 bases stayed unmatched. The germline CDR1 and CDR2 sequences are SGHAT and FQNNGV. This CDR3 region has 16 residues. The CDR3 DNA sequence: TGTGCCAGCAGCTTAGATCGGCTAGCGGGAGTGGATGAGCAGTTCTTC. It encodes CASSLDRLAGVDEQFF. Looking up the rest from reference TRBV11-2 and TRBJ2-1 gives the full variable domain: EAGVAQSPRYKIIEKRQSVAFWCNPISGHATLYWYQQILGQGPKLLIQFQNNGVVDDSQLPKDRFSAERLKGVDSTLKIQPAKLEDSAVYLCASSLDRLAGVDEQFFGPGTRLTVL.

This clonotype was observed at least ten times. This chain links TRBV10-3 with TRBJ2-3; 14 bases line up with TRBD2. V was clipped by 6 bases and J by 6 bases; unmatched bases: 5. This CDR3 contains 15 residues. Germline V gene lookup returns CDR1 ENHRY and CDR2 SYGVKD. The CDR3 is CAIRGTSGSPDTQYF. The DNA of the CDR3 is TGTGCCATCAGAGGGACTAGCGGGAGTCCTGATACGCAGTATTTT.

This clonotype was picked up many times. The rearrangement uses TRBV20-1 and TRBJ2-1; a weak D match, TRBD2 (5 bases). This CDR3 has 12 amino acids. CDR1 and CDR2 from the germline V gene are DFQATT and SNEGSKA (reference sequence). V dropped 3 bases and J dropped 8 bases, with 11 bases sitting between them. The CDR3 nucleotides read TGCAGTGCTAGCCCTCGGGGAGATGAGCAGTTCTTC. Amino acids: CSASPRGDEQFF.

This clonotype was counted many times. This chain uses TRBV24-1 with TRBJ2-5, with 9 bases lining up with TRBD1. V was clipped by 7 bases and J by 5 bases; unmatched bases: 4. The CDR3 runs 13 residues. Germline V gene lookup returns CDR1 KGHDR and CDR2 SFDVKD. In DNA, the CDR3 is TGTGCCACCAGACGGGACAGGGTGGAGACCCAGTACTTC. This encodes CATRRDRVETQYF.

The sample holds many counts of this clonotype. This chain uses TRBV15 with TRBJ1-5; D uncertain. Germline V CDR1 and CDR2: LNHNV, YYDKDF (reference sequence). The length of the CDR3 is 13 residues. The ends were cut back, 5 bases at V and 7 bases at J, with 12 bases in the middle. CDR3 DNA sequence: TGTGCCACCAGCGGTATGGCGGGGCAGCCCCAGCATTTT. Protein product: CATSGMAGQPQHF. The variable domain in full, completed from reference TRBV15 and TRBJ1-5, reads DAMVIQNPRYQVTQFGKPVTLSCSQTLNHNVMYWYQQKSSQAPKLLFHYYDKDFNNEADTPDNFQSRRPNTSFCFLDIRSPGLGDTAMYLCATSGMAGQPQHFGDGTRLSIL.

This clonotype was counted many times. The chain uses TRBV5-6 and TRBJ1-1, with D unclear. The CDR3 totals 15 residues. From germline, CDR1 is SGHDT and CDR2 YYEEEE. Trimming removed 1 base from V and 4 bases from J, with 14 bases in between. CDR3 sequence: CASSLMLGWSTEAFF. The CDR3 DNA sequence: TGTGCCAGCAGCTTGATGTTGGGATGGAGCACTGAAGCTTTCTTT. The entire variable domain, with the rest obtained from reference TRBV5-6 and TRBJ1-1, is as follows: DAGVTQSPTHLIKTRGQQVTLRCSPKSGHDTVSWYQQALGQGPQFIFQYYEEEERQRGNFPDRFSGHQFPNYSSELNVNALLLGDSALYLCASSLMLGWSTEAFFGQGTRLTVV.

This clonotype was observed at least ten times. The chain uses TRBV15 and TRBJ2-1; perhaps D is TRBD1 or TRBD2 (5 bases each). The CDR3 contains 14 residues. Trimming left V 3 bases short and J 6 bases short, with 12 bases between. CDR1 LNHNV and CDR2 YYDKDF come from the germline V gene (reference sequence). The CDR3: CATSRMGPSNEQFF. The CDR3 region has the DNA TGTGCCACCAGCAGGATGGGACCATCCAATGAGCAGTTCTTC.

This clonotype was detected ten times or more. The DNA for the CDR3 is TGTGCCAGCAGCTTCGGCGGGAGGGTAGCAGATACGCAGTATTTT. It yields the protein CASSFGGRVADTQYF. The J gene is TRBJ2-3, the V gene TRBV7-2, with 9 bases fitting TRBD2. The ends lost 3 bases at V and 4 bases at J; junction bases unmatched: 5. The CDR3 covers 15 residues. Germline CDR1 reads SGHTA; CDR2 reads FQGNSA. Supplemented by reference TRBV7-2 and TRBJ2-3, the full variable domain reads GAGVSQSPSNKVTEKGKDVELRCDPISGHTALYWYRQSLGQGLEFLIYFQGNSAPDKSGLPSDRFSAERTGGSVSTLTIQRTQQEDSAVYLCASSFGGRVADTQYFGPGTRLTVL.

This clonotype was counted at least ten times. The genes are TRBV6-2 or TRBV6-3 and TRBJ1-4; D call uncertain. Germline V gives CDR1 MNHEY, CDR2 SVGEGT. This CDR3 spans 17 amino acids. Deletions cut 0 bases from V and 0 bases from J, with 11 bases between. The CDR3 region has the DNA TGTGCCAGCAGTTACTCGGGAGATTTTGCAACTAATGAAAAACTGTTTTTT. Amino acids: CASSYSGDFATNEKLFF.

This clonotype showed up many times. A much bigger clone sits one base away, suggesting this may be a read error. The J gene is TRBJ2-4, the V gene TRBV25-1, with D perhaps assigned TRBD1 or TRBD2 (5 bases each). This CDR3 comprises 13 residues. Germline values: CDR1 MGHDK, CDR2 SYGVNS. CDR3 amino acids: CASSVGTKNSQYF. For the CDR3, the DNA is TGTGCCAGCAGTGTGGGGACCAAAAACAGTCAGTACTTC.

This clonotype was observed many times. The chain recombines TRBV7-2 with TRBJ2-3; D is ambiguous. Trimming removed 5 bases from V and 3 bases from J, with 12 bases in between. The length of the CDR3 is 14 residues. CDR1 and CDR2 from the germline V gene are SGHTA and FQGNSA. The CDR3 DNA reads as TGTGCCAGCAGCATAACTCGGAGTACAGATACGCAGTATTTT. It is translated as CASSITRSTDTQYF.

Many counts were recorded for this clonotype. This chain connects TRBV7-3 to TRBJ1-1; D is perhaps TRBD1 (5 bases). Germline V lookup: CDR1 SGHTA, CDR2 FQGTGA. Between the trimmed V and J ends, which lost 2 bases and 2 bases, there was a span of 6 bases. The CDR3 runs to 13 residues. CDR3 DNA: TGTGCCAGCAGCTTAGACAGCAACACTGAAGCTTTCTTT. Protein: CASSLDSNTEAFF.

This clonotype was seen more than once but under ten times. This chain uses TRBV18 with TRBJ2-7; 8 positions match TRBD1. The junction had 12 bases not matched to a gene; V was cut back by 3 bases and J by 5 bases. The V gene's germline CDR1 is KGHSH and CDR2 LQKENI. The CDR3 sequence is 16 residues long. The CDR3 coding sequence is TGTGCCAGCTCACCCCCTAGACAGGGGAAGGTCCACGAGCAGTACTTC. This translates into CASSPPRQGKVHEQYF. The whole variable domain, filled in from reference TRBV18 and TRBJ2-7, reads NAGVMQNPRHLVRRRGQEARLRCSPMKGHSHVYWYRQLPEEGLKFMVYLQKENIIDESGMPKERFSAEFPKEGPSILRIQQVVRGDSAAYFCASSPPRQGKVHEQYFGPGTRLTVT.

The J gene is TRBJ2-7, the V gene TRBV7-9; D is undetermined. There are 14 residues in the CDR3. Germline CDR1 and CDR2: SEHNR and FQNEAQ (reference sequence). V dropped 5 bases and J dropped 0 bases, with 11 bases sitting between them. The CDR3 DNA reads TGTGCCAGCAGCCTAAGTTGGATCTCCTACGAGCAGTACTTC. Residues: CASSLSWISYEQYF.

In this sample, this clonotype turned up many times. This chain connects TRBV5-6 to TRBJ2-1; 7 bases match TRBD1. From germline, CDR1 is SGHDT and CDR2 YYEEEE. The V segment lost 2 bases and the J segment 5 bases; nucleotides outside the gene matches: 10. This CDR3 has 16 amino acids. CDR3 in DNA: TGTGCCAGCAGCTTCATGGGACAGAATAAAGACAATGAGCAGTTCTTC. Protein product: CASSFMGQNKDNEQFF.

This clonotype was observed many times. The rearrangement links TRBV20-1 to TRBJ2-3, with a weak D call TRBD2 (7 bases). There are 17 residues in the CDR3. V gave up 0 bases and J gave up 1 base, with 17 bases separating them. Per the germline V gene, CDR1 is DFQATT and CDR2 is SNEGSKA (reference sequence). The CDR3 region is CSARERLTGGGTDTQYF. The DNA of the CDR3 is TGCAGTGCTAGAGAACGCCTTACGGGGGGCGGCACAGATACGCAGTATTTT.

This clonotype has just a few counts. The chain has TRBV20-1 and TRBJ2-1, with TRBD2 identical over 13 bases. Losses at the gene ends were 6 bases for V and 9 bases for J; bases not matched to a gene: 14. The germline V gene encodes CDR1 DFQATT and CDR2 SNEGSKA (reference sequence). The CDR3 spans 16 residues. The CDR3 DNA reads TGCAGTGCCCTAAGACTAGCGGGAGGTAGAGAGGGTGAGCAGTTCTTC. The encoded protein is CSALRLAGGREGEQFF.

This clonotype was counted at least ten times. The chain links TRBV18 to TRBJ2-5; D gene ambiguous. This CDR3 has 13 amino acids. V gave up 3 bases and J gave up 5 bases, with 10 bases separating them. CDR1 and CDR2 (germline): KGHSH, LQKENI. In nucleotides, the CDR3 is TGTGCCAGCTCACCGCCCGTCGCTGAGACCCAGTACTTC. Protein product: CASSPPVAETQYF.

This clonotype was counted at least ten times. The chain joins TRBV18 to TRBJ2-5; D remains ambiguous. Per the germline V gene, CDR1 is KGHSH and CDR2 is LQKENI. The V end lost 2 bases, the J end lost 3 bases, and 4 bases lay between the germline ends. This CDR3 region has 12 residues. The CDR3 protein is CASSPGKETQYF. The CDR3 DNA is TGTGCCAGCTCACCAGGAAAAGAGACCCAGTACTTC. Full variable domain (rest looked up from reference TRBV18 and TRBJ2-5): NAGVMQNPRHLVRRRGQEARLRCSPMKGHSHVYWYRQLPEEGLKFMVYLQKENIIDESGMPKERFSAEFPKEGPSILRIQQVVRGDSAAYFCASSPGKETQYFGPGTRLLVL.

This clonotype showed up many times. This chain uses TRBV27 with TRBJ2-1; possible D gene TRBD1, 6 bases. Germline V lookup: CDR1 MNHEY, CDR2 SMNVEV (reference sequence). CDR3 length: 15 residues. Trimming cost V 6 bases and J 0 bases, with 12 bases left between them. CDR3 sequence: CASRDGTSSYNEQFF. The CDR3, as DNA: TGTGCCAGCAGAGACGGGACAAGCTCCTACAATGAGCAGTTCTTC.

This clonotype showed up many times. The chain employs TRBV29-1 and TRBJ2-5, with TRBD2 matching 10 bases. CDR1 is SQVTM, CDR2 ANQGSEA, per germline. The CDR3 loop spans 14 amino acids. V lost 5 bases, J lost 2 bases, and 5 bases stayed unmatched. CDR3 DNA: TGCAGCGTTTTCCCTAGCGGGGGTCAAGAGACCCAGTACTTC. This codes for CSVFPSGGQETQYF.

There are many counts of this clonotype. The chain couples TRBV12-3 or TRBV12-4 to TRBJ2-1; D is unresolved. The CDR3 spans 16 residues. The ends were cut back, 0 bases at V and 1 base at J, with 10 bases in the middle. The CDR3 DNA is TGTGCCAGCAGTTTAGCGCAGGCGGCTTCCTACAATGAGCAGTTCTTC. It specifies CASSLAQAASYNEQFF.

This chain joins TRBV3-1 and TRBJ2-1; 10 bases match TRBD2. Germline V gene data show CDR1 as LGHDT and CDR2 as YNNKEL (reference sequence). This CDR3 has 18 amino acids. V lost 3 bases to trimming and J lost 8 bases; unmatched junction nucleotides: 16. The CDR3 region has the DNA TGTGCCAGCAGCCACGCTAGCGGGAGATTTCGGCGGAAGGATGAGCAGTTCTTC. Its protein product is CASSHASGRFRRKDEQFF.

This clonotype was observed a handful of times. The rearrangement links TRBV11-2 to TRBJ2-2; possibly TRBD1 for D (6 bases). V lost 4 bases, J lost 0 bases, and 12 bases lay in between. The CDR3 totals 16 residues. Per the germline V gene, CDR1 is SGHAT and CDR2 is FQNNGV. The DNA of the CDR3 is TGTGCCAGCAGCTCCGAAGGGACAACGAACACCGGGGAGCTGTTTTTT. Its protein is CASSSEGTTNTGELFF.